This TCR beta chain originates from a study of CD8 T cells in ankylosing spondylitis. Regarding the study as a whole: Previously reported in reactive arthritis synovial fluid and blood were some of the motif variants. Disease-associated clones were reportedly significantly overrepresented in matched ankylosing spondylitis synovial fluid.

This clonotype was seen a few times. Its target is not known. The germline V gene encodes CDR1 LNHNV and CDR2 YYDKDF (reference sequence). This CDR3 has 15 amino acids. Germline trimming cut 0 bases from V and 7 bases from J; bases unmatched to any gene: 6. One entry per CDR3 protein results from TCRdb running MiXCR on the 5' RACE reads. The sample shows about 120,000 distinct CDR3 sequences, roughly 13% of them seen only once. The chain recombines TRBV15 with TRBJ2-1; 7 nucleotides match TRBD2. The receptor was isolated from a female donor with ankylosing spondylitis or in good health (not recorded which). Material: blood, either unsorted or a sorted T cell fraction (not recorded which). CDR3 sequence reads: CATSRDHLGGNEQFF. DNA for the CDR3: TGTGCCACCAGCAGAGATCATTTGGGGGGGAATGAGCAGTTCTTC.